The present T cell receptor beta chain was sequenced within a study of blood T cell repertoires in COVID-19 (dated by TCRdb to 2018 to 2020). As for the study more broadly: Samples from collaborators originated in the United States, Italy and Spain and spanned both the acute and convalescent phases of COVID-19. Deeply sampled blood TCRbeta repertoires from subjects exposed to, actively infected with, or recovered from COVID-19 were included in the dataset. Sample metadata almost always included a de-identified subject ID, COVID-19 status, age in years and sex. The repertoires were released in a freely available public database intended as a resource for research on the immune response to SARS-CoV-2. The samples were drawn from the first 160 participants of the ongoing ImmuneRACE study and from 950 to 1,500 subjects provided by 6 global collaborators. HLA class I and class II types, where available, came from metadata supplied by the sample provider rather than from assay-based typing. The prospective study material was composed of cDNA or gDNA derived from T cells, B-cell-depleted T cells, or PBMCs. Beyond this particular receptor, the publication reports: Clinical and demographic metadata were provided uncurated, with the amount varying by source and participant.

The immunoSEQ Assay, a bias-controlled multiplex PCR, was used to amplify TCRbeta CDR3 regions from genomic DNA. In the original analysis: The number of nucleated cells in each sample was estimated by amplification of reference gene primers within the assay. To quantify the absolute abundance of each unique TCRbeta CDR3 rearrangement, sequence reads were collapsed and filtered. For each sample, productive Simpson clonality was calculated as the square root of Simpson's diversity index over productive rearrangements. Imported from immuneACCESS, the table was reduced by TCRdb to in-frame sequences with V and J called. These copies leave out some clones; in studies compared against another copy, an unresolved V gene accounts for under half, and the cause of the remainder is not known. V, J and clone size are those of that table, while D and trimming were read from the DNA. This sample lists 290,000 or so clones; 90% were detected once. The top ten clones comprise around 4.5% of the sample.

In the prospective study, participants were about 18 to 89 years old, resided in about two dozen geographic areas of the United States, and were enrolled through a virtual design. In the prospective study, participants were assigned to cohorts based on the clinical history participants reported in a screening survey and a study questionnaire. Mobile phlebotomists in the prospective study collected whole blood, serum and a nasopharyngeal or oropharyngeal swab from every participant. Over an approximately two-month period, participants in the prospective study had the option of providing additional blood draws and questionnaires. Blood samples from the prospective study were shipped frozen or at room temperature prior to DNA extraction. CDR1 is given as MNHEY and CDR2 as SVGEGT, both from the germline V gene. The V end loses 4 bases and the J end loses 4 bases, and a stretch of 5 bases separates them. The CDR3 numbers 11 residues from cysteine through phenylalanine. The sequence is cut down to CDR3 DNA, 33 bases in frame from base 1.

In the case of this clone: It has no known antigen specificity. No much larger clonotype is one base removed from it; base qualities were not supplied.

Recombination connected TRBV6-2 or TRBV6-3 to TRBJ2-7, with an unclear D gene assignment. The sequence was collected from a woman aged 18-35 years with acute COVID-19. Source material: PBMCs or T cells enriched from blood (not recorded which). The CDR3 reads as follows: CASSFQYEQYF. The bases are TGTGCCAGCAGTTTCCAGTACGAGCAGTACTTC.